These T cell receptor beta chains were read from a single sample in a study of STAT5B mutations in CD4+ large granular lymphocyte leukemia. Some clones are missing from TCRdb's copy, which holds only in-frame ones; the method was immunoSEQ multiplex PCR. The table records tens of thousands of clones, about four fifths of them present only once. Material: CD4+ T cells from blood buffy coats. These receptors were taken from a human donor in good health. The CDR3 runs from the conserved cysteine through the conserved F or W. D genes are given only for firm matches. Not every row has a clone size; where given, it reads once, few, many or a size class.

clone_size,v_call,d_call,j_call,cdr3_aa,cdr3_nt
NA,TRBV28,TRBD1,TRBJ1-1,CASGQGITEAFF,TGTGCCAGCGGACAGGGTATTACTGAAGCTTTCTTT
few,TRBV6-1,NA,TRBJ1-1,CASGQRTEAFF,TGTGCCAGCGGACAGCGCACTGAAGCTTTCTTT
NA,TRBV11-2,NA,TRBJ2-1,CASSPTPFFRSNEQFF,TGTGCCAGCAGCCCCACCCCCTTTTTTCGCTCCAATGAGCAGTTCTTC
few,TRBV30,NA,TRBJ1-2,CAWSVLGVPYGYTF,TGTGCCTGGAGTGTACTCGGGGTCCCCTATGGCTACACCTTC
few,TRBV6-5,NA,TRBJ1-5,CGAGYQPQHF,TGTGGGGCGGGATATCAGCCCCAGCATTTT
NA,TRBV29-1,TRBD1,TRBJ2-7,CSVGFQGETYEQYF,TGCAGCGTTGGATTCCAGGGGGAGACCTACGAGCAGTACTTC
NA,TRBV11-3,NA,TRBJ1-5,CASSFIGKRQPQHF,TGTGCCAGCAGCTTTATAGGGAAGAGACAGCCCCAGCATTTT
NA,TRBV4-2,TRBD2,TRBJ2-1,CASSQNTGTSGSGYNEQFF,TGTGCCAGCAGCCAGAATACCGGGACTAGCGGGAGTGGTTACAATGAGCAGTTCTTC
NA,TRBV5-1,NA,TRBJ1-4,CASSLDSPSATNEKLFF,TGCGCCAGCAGCTTGGACTCGCCTAGTGCAACTAATGAAAAACTGTTTTTT
NA,TRBV6-1,NA,TRBJ2-7,CASSEGYEQYF,TGTGCCAGCAGTGAGGGTTACGAGCAGTACTTC
few,TRBV6-1,NA,TRBJ1-4,CASSFATANEKLFF,TGTGCCAGCAGTTTCGCAACGGCTAATGAAAAACTGTTTTTT
once,TRBV5-1,NA,TRBJ2-5,CASSLASEGGETQYF,TGCGCCAGCAGCTTGGCCAGTGAGGGTGGAGAGACCCAGTACTTC
once,TRBV11-2,TRBD1,TRBJ1-3,CASSLGGTGTDTIYF,TGTGCCAGCAGCTTAGGAGGGACAGGGACGGACACCATATATTTT
NA,TRBV2,TRBD2,TRBJ2-1,CASSDLAGGINEQFF,TGTGCCAGCAGTGATCTAGCGGGGGGTATCAATGAGCAGTTCTTC
NA,TRBV2,NA,TRBJ1-1,CASSRGLNTEAFF,TGTGCCAGCAGCAGGGGCCTGAACACTGAAGCTTTCTTT
NA,TRBV10-3,NA,TRBJ2-5,CAISELTGETQYF,TGTGCCATCAGTGAGTTAACAGGAGAGACCCAGTACTTC